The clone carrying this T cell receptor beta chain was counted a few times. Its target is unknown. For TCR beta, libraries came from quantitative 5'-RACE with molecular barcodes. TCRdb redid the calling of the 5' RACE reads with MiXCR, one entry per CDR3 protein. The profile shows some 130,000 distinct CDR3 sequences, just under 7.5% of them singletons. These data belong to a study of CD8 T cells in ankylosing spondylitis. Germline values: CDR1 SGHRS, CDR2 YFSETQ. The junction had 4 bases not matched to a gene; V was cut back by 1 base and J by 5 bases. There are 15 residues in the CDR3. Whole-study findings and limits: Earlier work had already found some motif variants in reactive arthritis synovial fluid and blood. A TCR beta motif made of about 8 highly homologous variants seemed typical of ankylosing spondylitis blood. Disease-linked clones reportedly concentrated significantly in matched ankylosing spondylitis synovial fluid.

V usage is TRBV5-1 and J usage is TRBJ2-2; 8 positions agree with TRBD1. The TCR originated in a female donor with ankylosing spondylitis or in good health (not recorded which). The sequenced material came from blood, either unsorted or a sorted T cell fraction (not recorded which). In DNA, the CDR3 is TGCGCCAGCAGCTTGATGGGGGACAGGACCGGGGAGCTGTTTTTT. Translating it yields CASSLMGDRTGELFF. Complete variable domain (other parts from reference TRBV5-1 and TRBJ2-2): KAGVTQTPRYLIKTRGQQVTLSCSPISGHRSVSWYQQTPGQGLQFLFEYFSETQRNKGNFPGRFSGRQFSNSRSEMNVSTLELGDSALYLCASSLMGDRTGELFFGEGSRLTVL.